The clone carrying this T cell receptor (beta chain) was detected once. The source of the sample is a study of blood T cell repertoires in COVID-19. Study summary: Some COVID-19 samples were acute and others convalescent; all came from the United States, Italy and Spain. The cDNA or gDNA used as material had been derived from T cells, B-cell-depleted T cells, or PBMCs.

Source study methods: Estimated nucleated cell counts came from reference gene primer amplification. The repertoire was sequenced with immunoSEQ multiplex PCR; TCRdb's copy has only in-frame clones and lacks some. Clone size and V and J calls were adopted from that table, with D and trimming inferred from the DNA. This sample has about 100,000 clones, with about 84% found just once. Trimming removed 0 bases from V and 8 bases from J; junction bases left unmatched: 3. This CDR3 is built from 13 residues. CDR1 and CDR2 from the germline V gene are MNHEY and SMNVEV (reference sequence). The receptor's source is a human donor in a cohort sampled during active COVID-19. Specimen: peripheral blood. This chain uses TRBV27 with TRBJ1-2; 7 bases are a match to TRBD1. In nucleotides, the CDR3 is TGTGCCAGCAGTTTATCCAACAGGGGAGGCTACACCTTC. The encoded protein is CASSLSNRGGYTF.